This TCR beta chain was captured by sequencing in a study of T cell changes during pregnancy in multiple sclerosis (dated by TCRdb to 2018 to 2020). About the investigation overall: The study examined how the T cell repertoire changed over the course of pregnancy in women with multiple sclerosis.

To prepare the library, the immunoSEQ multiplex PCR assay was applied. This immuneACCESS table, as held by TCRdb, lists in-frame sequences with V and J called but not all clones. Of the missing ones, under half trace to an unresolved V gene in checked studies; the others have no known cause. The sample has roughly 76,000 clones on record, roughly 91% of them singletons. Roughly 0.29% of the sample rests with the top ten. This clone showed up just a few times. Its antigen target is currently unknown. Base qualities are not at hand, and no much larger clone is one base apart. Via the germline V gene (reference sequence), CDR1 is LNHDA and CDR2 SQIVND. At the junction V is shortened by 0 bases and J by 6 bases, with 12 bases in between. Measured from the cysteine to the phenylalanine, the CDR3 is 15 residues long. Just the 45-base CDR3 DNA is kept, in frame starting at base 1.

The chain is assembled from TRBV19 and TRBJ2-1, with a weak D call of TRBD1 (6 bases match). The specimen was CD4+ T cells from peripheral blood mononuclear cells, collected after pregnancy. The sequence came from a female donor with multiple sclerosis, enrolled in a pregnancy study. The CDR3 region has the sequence CASSIDSQGFNEQFF. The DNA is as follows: TGTGCCAGTAGTATAGATTCCCAGGGGTTCAATGAGCAGTTCTTC.